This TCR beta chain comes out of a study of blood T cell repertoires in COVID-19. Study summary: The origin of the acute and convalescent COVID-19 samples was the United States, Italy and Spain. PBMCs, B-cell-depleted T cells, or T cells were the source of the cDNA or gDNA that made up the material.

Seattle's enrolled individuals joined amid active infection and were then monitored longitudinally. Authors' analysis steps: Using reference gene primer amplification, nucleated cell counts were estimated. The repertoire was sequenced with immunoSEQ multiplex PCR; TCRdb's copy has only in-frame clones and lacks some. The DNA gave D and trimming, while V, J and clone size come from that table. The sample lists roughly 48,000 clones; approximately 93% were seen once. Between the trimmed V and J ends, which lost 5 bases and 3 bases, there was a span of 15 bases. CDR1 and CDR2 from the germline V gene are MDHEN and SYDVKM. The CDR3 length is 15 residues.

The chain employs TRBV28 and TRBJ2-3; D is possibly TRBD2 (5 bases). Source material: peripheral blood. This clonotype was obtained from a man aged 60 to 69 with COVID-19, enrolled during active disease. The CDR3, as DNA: TGTGCCAGCAGTGTGAGCGGAGATCCAACAGATACGCAGTATTTT. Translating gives CASSVSGDPTDTQYF.